The sequence of this TCR beta chain was determined in a study of immune evolution from preneoplasia to lung adenocarcinoma. Trimming cost V 2 bases and J 4 bases, with 10 bases left between them. The CDR3 is made up of 13 amino acids. Germline V CDR1 and CDR2: SGHRS, YFSETQ. Only in-frame clones appear in the TCRdb table, and some are missing; sequencing was by immunoSEQ multiplex PCR. The table has some 5,500 clones, approximately 87% seen once. Between the mid-2010s and the late 2010s, patients underwent resection in Japan or China. Sequenced: FFPE adjacent normal lung tissue. The chain carries TRBV5-1 and TRBJ2-7; D gene unclear. This TCR came from a person aged 65 to 79 with lung adenocarcinoma. CDR3 in amino acids: CASSFGSSYEQYF. CDR3 in DNA: TGCGCCAGCAGCTTCGGATCCTCGTACGAGCAGTACTTC.